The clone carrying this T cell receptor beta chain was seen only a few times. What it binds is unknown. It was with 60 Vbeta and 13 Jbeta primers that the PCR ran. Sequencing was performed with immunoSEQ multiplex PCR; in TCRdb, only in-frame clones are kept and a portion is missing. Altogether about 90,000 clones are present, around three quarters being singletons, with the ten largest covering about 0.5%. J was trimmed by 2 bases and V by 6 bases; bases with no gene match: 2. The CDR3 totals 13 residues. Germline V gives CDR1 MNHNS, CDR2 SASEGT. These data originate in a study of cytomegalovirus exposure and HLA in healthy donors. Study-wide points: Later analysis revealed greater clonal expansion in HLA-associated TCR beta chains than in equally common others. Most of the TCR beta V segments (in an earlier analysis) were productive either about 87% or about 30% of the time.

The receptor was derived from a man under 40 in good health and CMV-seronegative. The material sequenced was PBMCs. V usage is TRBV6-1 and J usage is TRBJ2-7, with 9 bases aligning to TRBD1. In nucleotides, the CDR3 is TGTGCCAGCAGGGACAGGGGCCCCTACGAGCAGTACTTC. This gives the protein CASRDRGPYEQYF.